The clone carrying this T cell receptor (beta chain) was seen many times. The antigen is unknown. The sample comes from a study of T cells after yellow fever vaccination. Between the trimmed V and J ends, which lost 1 base and 1 base, there was a span of 14 bases. Germline V CDR1 and CDR2: MGHDK, SYGVNS. CDR3 size: 16 residues. Findings and limits, study-wide: Clonotypes appearing in both CD4 and CD8 compartments existed, and their share was small.

Each CDR3 protein is one row after TCRdb ran MiXCR on the 5' RACE reads. This sample carries some 320,000 distinct CDR3 sequences, roughly 9% of them seen once, and the ten largest clones take about 3%. The sequence derives from a man aged 18 to 30 who received the YFV17D yellow fever vaccine. Here the sequenced sample was CD4+ T cells sorted from PBMCs, taken 5 days after the yellow fever booster vaccination. The chain has TRBV25-1 and TRBJ2-7; no clear D. CDR3 DNA sequence: TGTGCCAGCAGTGAATTCGGGTCGGCAGATTCCTACGAGCAGTACTTC. Translated, it gives CASSEFGSADSYEQYF.